This T cell receptor (beta chain) stems from a study of Ad26.COV2.S vaccination and SARS-CoV-2 variants. Study results and caveats: After vaccination, substantial breadth of spike-specific CD8+ and CD4+ responses was reported. Placebo recipients had lower spike-specific TCR breadth than vaccine recipients.

This table comes from immunoSEQ multiplex PCR, and its TCRdb copy is limited to in-frame clones, with some not included. The data hold about 320,000 clones, with 85% observed a single time. Treatment of the sample: 19 received Ad26.COV2.S at low or high dose, single or two shots; about 5 received placebo; per-sample allocation not given. The samples were gathered on day 63 after the first injection of vaccine or placebo. For this clone: What it binds is unknown.

CDR1 MGHRA and CDR2 YSYEKL come from the germline V gene. The CDR3 consists of 15 residues. With 2 bases removed from V and 0 bases from J, the gap between germline ends came to 8 bases. J is TRBJ1-5 and V is TRBV4-1; no clear D gene. The sample here was peripheral blood, taken in a trial of Ad26.COV2.S vaccine versus placebo. This sequence originates from a person between 18 and 60 years old who received the Ad26.COV2.S COVID-19 vaccine or a placebo. The CDR3, as DNA: TGCGCCAGCAGCCAAACCAGGAGTAGCAATCAGCCCCAGCATTTT. Amino acid sequence: CASSQTRSSNQPQHF.